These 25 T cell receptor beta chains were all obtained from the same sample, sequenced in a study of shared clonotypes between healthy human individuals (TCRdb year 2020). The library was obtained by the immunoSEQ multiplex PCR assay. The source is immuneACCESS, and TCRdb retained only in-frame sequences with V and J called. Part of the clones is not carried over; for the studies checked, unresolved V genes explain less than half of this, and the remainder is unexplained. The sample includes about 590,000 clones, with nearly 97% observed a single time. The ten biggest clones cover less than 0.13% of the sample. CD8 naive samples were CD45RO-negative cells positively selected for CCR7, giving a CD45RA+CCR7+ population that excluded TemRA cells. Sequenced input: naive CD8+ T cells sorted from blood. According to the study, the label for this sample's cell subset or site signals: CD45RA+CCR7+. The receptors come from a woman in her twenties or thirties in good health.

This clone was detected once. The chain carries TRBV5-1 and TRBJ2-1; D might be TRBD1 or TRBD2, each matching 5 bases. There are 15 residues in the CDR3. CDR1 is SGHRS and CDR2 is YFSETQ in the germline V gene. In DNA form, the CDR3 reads TGCGCGTCGCAGGGAGCTCGGAGCTCCTACAATGAGCAGTTCTTC. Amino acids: CASQGARSSYNEQFF.

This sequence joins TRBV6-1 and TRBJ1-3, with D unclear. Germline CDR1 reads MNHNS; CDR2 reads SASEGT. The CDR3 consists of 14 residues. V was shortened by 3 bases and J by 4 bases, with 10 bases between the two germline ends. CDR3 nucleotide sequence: TGTGCCAGCAGTGACCTCGAAGCAGGAAACACCATATATTTT. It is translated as CASSDLEAGNTIYF.

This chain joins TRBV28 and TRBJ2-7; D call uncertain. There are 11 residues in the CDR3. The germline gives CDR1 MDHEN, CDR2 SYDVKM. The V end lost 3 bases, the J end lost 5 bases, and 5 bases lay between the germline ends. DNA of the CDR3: TGTGCCAGCAGTTTTACAGACGAGCAGTACTTC. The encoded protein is CASSFTDEQYF. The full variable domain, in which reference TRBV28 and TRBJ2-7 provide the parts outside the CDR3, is DVKVTQSSRYLVKRTGEKVFLECVQDMDHENMFWYRQDPGLGLRLIYFSYDVKMKEKGDIPEGYSVSREKKERFSLILESASTNQTSMYLCASSFTDEQYFGPGTRLTVT.

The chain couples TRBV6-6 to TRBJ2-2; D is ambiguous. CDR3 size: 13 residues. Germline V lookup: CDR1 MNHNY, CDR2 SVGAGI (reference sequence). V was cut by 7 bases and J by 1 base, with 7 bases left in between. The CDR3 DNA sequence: TGTGCCAGCACCGTGATGAACACCGGGGAGCTGTTTTTT. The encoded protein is CASTVMNTGELFF.

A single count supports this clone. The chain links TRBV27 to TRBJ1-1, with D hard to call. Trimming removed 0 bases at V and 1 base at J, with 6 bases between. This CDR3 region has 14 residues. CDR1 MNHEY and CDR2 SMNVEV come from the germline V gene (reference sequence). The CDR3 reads CASSLSYGNTEAFF. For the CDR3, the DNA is TGTGCCAGCAGTTTATCATACGGGAACACTGAAGCTTTCTTT.

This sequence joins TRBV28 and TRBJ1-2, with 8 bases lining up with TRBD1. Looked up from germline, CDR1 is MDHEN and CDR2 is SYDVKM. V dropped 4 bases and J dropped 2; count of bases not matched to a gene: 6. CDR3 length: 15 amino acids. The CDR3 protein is CASSSDREGNYGYTF. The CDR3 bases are TGTGCCAGCAGTTCGGACAGGGAGGGAAACTATGGCTACACCTTC.

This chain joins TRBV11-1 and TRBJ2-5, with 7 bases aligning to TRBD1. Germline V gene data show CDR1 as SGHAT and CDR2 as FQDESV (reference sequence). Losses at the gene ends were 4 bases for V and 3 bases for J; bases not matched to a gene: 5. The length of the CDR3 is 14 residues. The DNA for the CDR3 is TGTGCCAGCAGCTACAGGGACAGCAAAGAGACCCAGTACTTC. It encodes CASSYRDSKETQYF.

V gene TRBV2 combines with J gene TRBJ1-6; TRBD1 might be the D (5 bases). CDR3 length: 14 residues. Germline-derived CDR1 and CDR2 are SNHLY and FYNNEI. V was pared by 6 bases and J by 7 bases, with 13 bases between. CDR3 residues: CASRPTETNSPLHF. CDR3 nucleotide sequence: TGTGCCAGCAGGCCGACAGAAACCAATTCACCCCTCCACTTT.

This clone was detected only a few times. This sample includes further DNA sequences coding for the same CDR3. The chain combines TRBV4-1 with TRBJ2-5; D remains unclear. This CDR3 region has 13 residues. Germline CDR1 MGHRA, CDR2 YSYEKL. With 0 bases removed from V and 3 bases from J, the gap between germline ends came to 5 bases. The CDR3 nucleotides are TGCGCCAGCAGCCAAGATGGAGAAGAGACCCAGTACTTC. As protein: CASSQDGEETQYF.

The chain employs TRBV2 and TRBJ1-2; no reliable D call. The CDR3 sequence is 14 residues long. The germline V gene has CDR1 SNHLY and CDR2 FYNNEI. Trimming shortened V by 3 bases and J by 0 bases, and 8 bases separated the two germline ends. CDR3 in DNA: TGTGCCAGCAGTGATCTCGTGTCTAACTATGGCTACACCTTC. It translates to CASSDLVSNYGYTF.

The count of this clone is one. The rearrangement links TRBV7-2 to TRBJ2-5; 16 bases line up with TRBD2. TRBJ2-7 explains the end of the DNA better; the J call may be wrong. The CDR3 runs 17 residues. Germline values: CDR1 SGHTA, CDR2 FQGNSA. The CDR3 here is CASDDRGLAGGTYEQYF. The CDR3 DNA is TGTGCCAGCGACGACAGGGGACTAGCGGGAGGGACCTACGAGCAGTACTTC.

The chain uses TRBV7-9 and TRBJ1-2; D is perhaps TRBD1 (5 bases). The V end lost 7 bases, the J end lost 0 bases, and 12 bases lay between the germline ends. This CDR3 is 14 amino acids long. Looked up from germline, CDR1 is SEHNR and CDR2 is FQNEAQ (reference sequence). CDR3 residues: CASNPGTANYGYTF. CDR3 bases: TGTGCCAGCAACCCCGGGACGGCTAACTATGGCTACACCTTC. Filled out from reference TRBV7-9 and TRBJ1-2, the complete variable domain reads DTGVSQNPRHKITKRGQNVTFRCDPISEHNRLYWYRQTLGQGPEFLTYFQNEAQLEKSRLLSDRFSAERPKGSFSTLEIQRTEQGDSAMYLCASNPGTANYGYTFGSGTRLTVV.

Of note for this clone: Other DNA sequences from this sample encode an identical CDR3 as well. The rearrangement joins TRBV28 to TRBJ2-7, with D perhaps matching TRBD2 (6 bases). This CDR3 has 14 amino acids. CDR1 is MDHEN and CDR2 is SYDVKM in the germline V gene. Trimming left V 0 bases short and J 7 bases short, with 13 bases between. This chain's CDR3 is CASSLWEGLREQYF. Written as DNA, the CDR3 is TGTGCCAGCAGTTTATGGGAGGGGCTGAGGGAGCAGTACTTC.

The CDR3 spells CASSWMTVEAFF. The CDR3 bases are TGTGCCAGCAGCTGGATGACAGTTGAAGCTTTCTTT. The genes are TRBV13 and TRBJ1-1; D might be TRBD1 (5 bases). V dropped 4 bases and J dropped 7 bases, with 10 bases sitting between them. The CDR3 length is 12 residues. Germline CDR1 is PRHDT and CDR2 is FYEKMQ (reference sequence).

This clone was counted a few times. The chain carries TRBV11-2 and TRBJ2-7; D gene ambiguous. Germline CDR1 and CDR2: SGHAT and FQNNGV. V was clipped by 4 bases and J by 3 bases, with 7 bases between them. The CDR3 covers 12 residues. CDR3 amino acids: CASSYELYEQYF. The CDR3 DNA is TGTGCCAGCAGCTACGAGCTCTACGAGCAGTACTTC.

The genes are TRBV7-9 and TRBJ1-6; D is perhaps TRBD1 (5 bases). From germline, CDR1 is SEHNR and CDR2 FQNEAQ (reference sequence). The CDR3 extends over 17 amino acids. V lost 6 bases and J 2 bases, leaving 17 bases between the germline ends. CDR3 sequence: CASSRQGEVPYNSPLHF. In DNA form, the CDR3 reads TGTGCCAGCAGTAGGCAGGGAGAGGTGCCCTATAATTCACCCCTCCACTTT.

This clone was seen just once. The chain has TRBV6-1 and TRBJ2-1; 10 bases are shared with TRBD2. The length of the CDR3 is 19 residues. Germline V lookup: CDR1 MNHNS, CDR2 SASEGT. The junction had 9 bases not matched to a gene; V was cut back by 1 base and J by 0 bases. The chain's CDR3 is CASSEERGAGGFSYNEQFF. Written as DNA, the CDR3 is TGTGCCAGCAGTGAAGAAAGGGGAGCGGGAGGGTTCTCCTACAATGAGCAGTTCTTC.

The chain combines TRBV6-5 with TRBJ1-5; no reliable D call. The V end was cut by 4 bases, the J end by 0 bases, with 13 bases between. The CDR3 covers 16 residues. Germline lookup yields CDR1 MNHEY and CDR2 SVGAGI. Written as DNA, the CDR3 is TGTGCCAGCAGTTTTGAACTCATGGATAGCAATCAGCCCCAGCATTTT. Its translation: CASSFELMDSNQPQHF.

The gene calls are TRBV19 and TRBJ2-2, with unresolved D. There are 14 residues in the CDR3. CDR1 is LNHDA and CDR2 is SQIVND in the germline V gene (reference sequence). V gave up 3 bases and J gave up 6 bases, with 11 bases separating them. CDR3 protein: CASSMWTDSGELFF. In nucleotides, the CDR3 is TGTGCCAGTAGTATGTGGACCGATTCCGGGGAGCTGTTTTTT.

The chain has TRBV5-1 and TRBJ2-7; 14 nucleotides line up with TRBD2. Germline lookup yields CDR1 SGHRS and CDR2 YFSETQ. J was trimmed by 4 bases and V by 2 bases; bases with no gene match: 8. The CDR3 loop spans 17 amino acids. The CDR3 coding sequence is TGCGCCAGCAGCTTCGAACAGGGGACTAGCGGGAGTTACGAGCAGTACTTC. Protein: CASSFEQGTSGSYEQYF. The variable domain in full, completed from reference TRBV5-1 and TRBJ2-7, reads KAGVTQTPRYLIKTRGQQVTLSCSPISGHRSVSWYQQTPGQGLQFLFEYFSETQRNKGNFPGRFSGRQFSNSRSEMNVSTLELGDSALYLCASSFEQGTSGSYEQYFGPGTRLTVT.

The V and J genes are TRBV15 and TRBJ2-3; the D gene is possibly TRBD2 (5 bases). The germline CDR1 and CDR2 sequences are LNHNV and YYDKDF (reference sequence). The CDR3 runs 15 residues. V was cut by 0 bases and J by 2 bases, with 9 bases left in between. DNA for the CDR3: TGTGCCACCAGCAGAGACGAGGGAGCCACAGATACGCAGTATTTT. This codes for CATSRDEGATDTQYF.

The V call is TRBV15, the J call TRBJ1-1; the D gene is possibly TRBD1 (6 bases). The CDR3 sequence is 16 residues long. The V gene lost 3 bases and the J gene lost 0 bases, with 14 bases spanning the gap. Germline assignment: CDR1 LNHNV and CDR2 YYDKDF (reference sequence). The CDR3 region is CATSRTRGSMNTEAFF. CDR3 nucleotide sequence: TGTGCCACCAGCAGGACCAGGGGATCCATGAACACTGAAGCTTTCTTT.

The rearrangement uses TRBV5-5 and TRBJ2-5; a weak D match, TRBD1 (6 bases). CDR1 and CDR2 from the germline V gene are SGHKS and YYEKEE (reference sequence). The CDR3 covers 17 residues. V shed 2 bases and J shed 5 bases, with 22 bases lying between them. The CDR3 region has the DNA TGTGCCAGCAGCTTTAGCTCCCCACAGGGCTGGGGGGAGACCCAGTACTTC. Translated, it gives CASSFSSPQGWGETQYF.

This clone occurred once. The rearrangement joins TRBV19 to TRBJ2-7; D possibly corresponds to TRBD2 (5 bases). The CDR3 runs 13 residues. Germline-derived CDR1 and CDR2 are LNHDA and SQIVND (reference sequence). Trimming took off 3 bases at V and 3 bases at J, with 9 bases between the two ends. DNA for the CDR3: TGTGCCAGTAGTATCGGGAATTACTACGAGCAGTACTTC. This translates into CASSIGNYYEQYF.

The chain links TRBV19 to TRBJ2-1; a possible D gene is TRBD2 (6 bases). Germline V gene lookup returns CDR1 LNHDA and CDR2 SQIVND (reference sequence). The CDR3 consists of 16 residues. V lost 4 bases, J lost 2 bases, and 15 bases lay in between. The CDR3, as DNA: TGTGCCAGTAGTAGTACGGACGGGAGACCCTACAATGAGCAGTTCTTC. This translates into CASSSTDGRPYNEQFF.